A single sample is the source of the 21 T cell receptor beta chains below, sequenced in a study of T cell responses to AZD1222 COVID-19 vaccine. Libraries were prepared by immunoSEQ multiplex PCR; TCRdb keeps only in-frame clonotypes and omits some of them. In the table there are about 140,000 clones, about 91% of which are singletons. Here the sequenced sample was peripheral blood, taken 28 days after the second AZD1222 dose. The receptors were sampled from an adult who received the AZD1222 COVID-19 vaccine.

The chain recombines TRBV6-5 with TRBJ1-2; no reliable D call. In germline, CDR1 is MNHEY, CDR2 SVGAGI. Between the trimmed V and J ends, which lost 5 bases and 5 bases, there was a span of 18 bases. The CDR3 has 15 amino acids. CDR3 loop: CASSREGLFFYGYTF. CDR3 sequence (DNA): TGTGCCAGCAGTCGTGAAGGACTTTTTTTTTATGGCTACACCTTC.

The chain has TRBV19 and TRBJ1-5; D gene unclear. Trimming left V 5 bases short and J 4 bases short, with 9 bases between. The CDR3 spans 13 residues. The germline gives CDR1 LNHDA, CDR2 SQIVND (reference sequence). CDR3 nucleotides: TGTGCCAGTAGTGTTACGGAGAATCAGCCCCAGCATTTT. The encoded protein is CASSVTENQPQHF.

The CDR3 nucleotides read TGTGCCAGCAGCTTACCGGGACAGGGAGTCCCCGGGGCCAACGTCCTGACTTTC. Protein sequence: CASSLPGQGVPGANVLTF. The gene calls are TRBV7-2 and TRBJ2-6; 9 bases are a match to TRBD1. The CDR3 loop spans 18 amino acids. V gave up 2 bases and J gave up 4 bases; unmatched junction bases: 9. CDR1 is SGHTA, CDR2 FQGNSA, per germline.

This chain joins TRBV9 and TRBJ2-3; the match to TRBD2 covers 10 bases. The CDR3 is 17 residues long. V lost 0 bases, J lost 6 bases, and 10 bases stayed unmatched. Germline loops: CDR1 SGDLS, CDR2 YYNGEE. This CDR3 reads CASSVASGGARSDTQYF. The CDR3 bases are TGTGCCAGCAGCGTAGCCAGCGGGGGGGCTAGGTCGGATACGCAGTATTTT. The full variable domain, in which reference TRBV9 and TRBJ2-3 provide the parts outside the CDR3, is DSGVTQTPKHLITATGQRVTLRCSPRSGDLSVYWYQQSLDQGLQFLIQYYNGEERAKGNILERFSAQQFPDLHSELNLSSLELGDSALYFCASSVASGGARSDTQYFGPGTRLTVL.

The chain recombines TRBV18 with TRBJ2-5; D is perhaps TRBD2 (5 bases). The V end was cut by 6 bases, the J end by 4 bases, with 18 bases between. Germline V gene data show CDR1 as KGHSH and CDR2 as LQKENI. The CDR3 has 15 residues. CDR3 protein: CASSPDLRSGETQYF. For the CDR3, the DNA is TGTGCCAGCTCCCCGGACTTGAGGTCGGGAGAGACCCAGTACTTC.

The rearrangement joins TRBV30 to TRBJ1-2, with 12 bases matching TRBD1. Germline CDR1 is GTSNPN and CDR2 is SVGIG (reference sequence). The CDR3 runs to 18 residues. The trim removed 2 bases at V and 2 bases at J, leaving 12 bases unmatched. The CDR3 is CAWSSDIRDRGRNYGYTF. For the CDR3, the DNA is TGTGCCTGGAGTAGTGATATCCGGGACAGGGGGCGCAACTATGGCTACACCTTC.

The V gene is TRBV7-9, the J gene TRBJ1-2; no definite D call. The CDR3 has 13 amino acids. V was trimmed by 3 bases and J by 6 bases, leaving 11 bases between them. Germline V gene lookup returns CDR1 SEHNR and CDR2 FQNEAQ (reference sequence). DNA of the CDR3: TGTGCCAGCAGCTTTGGTCTATTGGATGGCTACACCTTC. Translation: CASSFGLLDGYTF.

The chain carries TRBV11-3 and TRBJ2-7, with 10 bases identical to TRBD1. With V trimmed by 4 bases and J by 3 bases, 3 bases remained unmatched. CDR3 size: 14 residues. Germline assignment: CDR1 SGHNT and CDR2 YENEEA. The CDR3 bases are TGTGCCAGCAGCTCAGGACAGGGGGACTACGAGCAGTACTTC. It translates to CASSSGQGDYEQYF.

The V gene is TRBV2, the J gene TRBJ2-5, with 9 bases fitting TRBD2. CDR1 is SNHLY and CDR2 is FYNNEI in the germline V gene. This CDR3 contains 16 residues. The V gene end was trimmed by 6 bases and the J gene end by 2 bases; junction bases not matched to a gene: 10. The CDR3 DNA is TGTGCCAGCAGCCTAGGGAGTAGCGGGAGACAAGAGACCCAGTACTTC. Encoded protein: CASSLGSSGRQETQYF. Filled out from reference TRBV2 and TRBJ2-5, the complete variable domain reads EPEVTQTPSHQVTQMGQEVILRCVPISNHLYFYWYRQILGQKVEFLVSFYNNEISEKSEIFDDQFSVERPDGSNFTLKIRSTKLEDSAMYFCASSLGSSGRQETQYFGPGTRLLVL.

The V and J genes are TRBV9 and TRBJ2-1; D uncertain. The germline V gene encodes CDR1 SGDLS and CDR2 YYNGEE. The CDR3 sequence is 15 residues long. V shed 0 bases and J shed 7 bases, with 14 bases lying between them. Here the CDR3 DNA reads TGTGCCAGCAGCGTAGGGGCAGGTTTTTTTAATGAGCAGTTCTTC. Protein: CASSVGAGFFNEQFF.

The genes are TRBV28 and TRBJ1-4, with TRBD1 identical over 8 bases. The germline gives CDR1 MDHEN, CDR2 SYDVKM. J gave up 8 bases and V 5 bases, and 7 bases lay outside the gene matches. The CDR3 extends over 14 amino acids. This chain's CDR3 is CASSPRTGWEKLFF. As DNA, the CDR3 is TGTGCCAGCAGTCCCCGGACAGGGTGGGAAAAACTGTTTTTT.

The gene calls are TRBV4-2 and TRBJ2-2; D unresolved. Trimming removed 0 bases from V and 6 bases from J, with 8 bases in between. The CDR3 is 14 amino acids. Germline V gene sequence: CDR1 LGHNA, CDR2 YNFKEQ. CDR3 sequence reads: CASSQDNEAGELFF. CDR3 sequence (DNA): TGTGCCAGCAGCCAAGATAACGAGGCCGGGGAGCTGTTTTTT.

This clone was detected once. This sequence joins TRBV2 and TRBJ2-3; D is perhaps TRBD1 (6 bases). The CDR3 runs 15 residues. Germline values: CDR1 SNHLY, CDR2 FYNNEI. Trimming stripped 9 bases from V and 0 bases from J, with 16 bases between. DNA for the CDR3: TGTGCCAGACAGGGATCCTATACTAGCACAGATACGCAGTATTTT. Translation: CARQGSYTSTDTQYF.

The chain uses TRBV5-6 and TRBJ1-3; TRBD1 is a possible D gene (6 bases). The V end lost 3 bases, the J end lost 3 bases, and 19 bases lay between the germline ends. Per the germline V gene, CDR1 is SGHDT and CDR2 is YYEEEE. CDR3 size: 17 residues. CDR3 sequence (DNA): TGTGCCAGCAGCTATAAGCCAACAGGGCCCATTGGAAACACCATATATTTT. This encodes CASSYKPTGPIGNTIYF. The full variable domain, its missing parts supplied by reference TRBV5-6 and TRBJ1-3, is DAGVTQSPTHLIKTRGQQVTLRCSPKSGHDTVSWYQQALGQGPQFIFQYYEEEERQRGNFPDRFSGHQFPNYSSELNVNALLLGDSALYLCASSYKPTGPIGNTIYFGEGSWLTVV.

The V call is TRBV6-5, the J call TRBJ1-4; TRBD1 agrees at 9 bases. The CDR3 is 15 residues long. V lost 5 bases to trimming and J lost 7 bases; unmatched junction nucleotides: 8. Germline-derived CDR1 and CDR2 are MNHEY and SVGAGI. CDR3: CASSRTSTGGEKLFF. Here the CDR3 DNA reads TGTGCCAGCAGTCGCACCTCGACAGGGGGTGAAAAACTGTTTTTT.

V is TRBV19 and J is TRBJ1-5; no clear D gene. The CDR3 runs 16 residues. In germline, CDR1 is LNHDA, CDR2 SQIVND (reference sequence). Between the trimmed V and J ends, which lost 4 bases and 0 bases, there was a span of 13 bases. Here the CDR3 DNA reads TGTGCCAGTAGTACAGGACCAAAGCATAGCAATCAGCCCCAGCATTTT. Translated: CASSTGPKHSNQPQHF.

The chain carries TRBV7-8 and TRBJ2-2; 7 bases match TRBD1. The ends lost 5 bases at V and 0 bases at J; junction bases unmatched: 6. The CDR3 length is 16 residues. The germline gives CDR1 SGHVS, CDR2 FQNEAQ. CDR3 loop: CASSRGTASNTGELFF. CDR3 DNA: TGTGCCAGCAGCAGAGGGACAGCATCGAACACCGGGGAGCTGTTTTTT.

V is TRBV9 and J is TRBJ2-1; D may correspond to TRBD1 or TRBD2 (7 bases each). Trimming removed 0 bases from V and 1 base from J, with 14 bases in between. Germline lookup yields CDR1 SGDLS and CDR2 YYNGEE. The CDR3 is 17 amino acids. The DNA of the CDR3 is TGTGCCAGCAGCGTAGCTCAGGGGGGGGCGTCCTACAATGAGCAGTTCTTC. It encodes CASSVAQGGASYNEQFF.

The CDR3 DNA is TGTGCCAGTAGTATTGGGACAGGGGACTACGAGCAGTACGTC. It specifies CASSIGTGDYEQYV. The V gene is TRBV19, the J gene TRBJ2-7; 10 nucleotides agree with TRBD1. Trimming at V came to 3 bases and at J to 3 bases, leaving 2 bases not matched to a gene. CDR1 and CDR2 (germline): LNHDA, SQIVND (reference sequence). The CDR3 extends over 14 amino acids.

The chain links TRBV6-5 to TRBJ1-1, with D unclear. CDR1 is MNHEY and CDR2 is SVGAGI in the germline V gene. The CDR3 is 14 amino acids. Trimming stripped 0 bases from V and 1 base from J, with 6 bases between. The CDR3: CASSYSSRNTEAFF. CDR3 nucleotide sequence: TGTGCCAGCAGTTACTCGAGTCGGAACACTGAAGCTTTCTTT.

The chain has TRBV6-2 or TRBV6-3 and TRBJ1-1; D remains unclear. This CDR3 is 12 amino acids long. In germline, CDR1 is MNHEY, CDR2 SVGEGT. The ends were cut back, 0 bases at V and 6 bases at J, with 5 bases in the middle. In DNA form, the CDR3 reads TGTGCCAGCAGTTACTCGCCCGCTGAAGCTTTCTTT. Its translation is CASSYSPAEAFF.